What follows are 8 T cell receptor beta chains derived from one specimen sequenced in a study of blood T cell repertoires in COVID-19. Profiled with immunoSEQ multiplex PCR; TCRdb holds only in-frame clones, not every one. This table holds 250,000 to 300,000 clones, roughly 80% found once. The sample comprised PBMCs or T cells enriched from blood (not recorded which). The source of these receptors is a man in his forties who had been exposed to COVID-19.

In its sample, this clone was seen a few times. V usage is TRBV3-1 (or the pseudogene TRBV3-2) and J usage is TRBJ1-3; D call uncertain. CDR1 is LGHDT and CDR2 is YNNKEL in the germline V gene (reference sequence). The V end was cut by 4 bases, the J end by 0 bases, with 19 bases between. The CDR3 contains 18 residues. The CDR3 DNA reads TGTGCCAGCAGCCCCATCACAGATTCTTGGTCCTCTGGAAACACCATATATTTT. Its translation is CASSPITDSWSSGNTIYF.

The J gene is TRBJ1-5, the V gene TRBV30; TRBD1 is a possible D gene (6 bases). The CDR3 covers 14 residues. The germline CDR1 and CDR2 sequences are GTSNPN and SVGIG (reference sequence). The V end was cut by 0 bases, the J end by 6 bases, with 12 bases between. CDR3 sequence: CAWSVTRGGQPQHF. The CDR3 DNA sequence: TGTGCCTGGAGTGTGACGAGGGGGGGTCAGCCCCAGCATTTT.

V is TRBV9 and J is TRBJ2-4; 11 nucleotides align to TRBD2. CDR3 length: 15 amino acids. Germline V CDR1 and CDR2: SGDLS, YYNGEE. The V segment lost 4 bases and the J segment 6 bases; nucleotides outside the gene matches: 6. The CDR3 DNA follows: TGTGCCAGCAGCTCCACAACTAGCGGGAGAAACATTCAGTACTTC. Amino acids: CASSSTTSGRNIQYF.

The chain combines TRBV10-3 with TRBJ2-1; D gene unclear. CDR1 is ENHRY and CDR2 is SYGVKD in the germline V gene. The ends were cut back, 3 bases at V and 4 bases at J, with 7 bases in the middle. This CDR3 spans 13 amino acids. The CDR3 sequence: CAISDPKYNEQFF. CDR3 nucleotides: TGTGCCATCAGTGACCCAAAATACAATGAGCAGTTCTTC.

The rearrangement joins TRBV2 to TRBJ1-6, with 8 bases identical to TRBD1. The CDR3 sequence is 16 residues long. From germline, CDR1 is SNHLY and CDR2 FYNNEI. J lost 10 bases, V lost 1 base, and 9 bases had no gene match. CDR3 region: CASSEGRTGSSSPLHF. CDR3 sequence (DNA): TGTGCCAGCAGTGAAGGGCGGACAGGGTCATCGTCACCCCTCCACTTT.

This clone was observed a single time. This CDR3 is CASSSYAASGGSDTQYF. CDR3 coding DNA: TGTGCCAGCAGCTCCTACGCGGCTAGCGGGGGGTCAGATACGCAGTATTTT. The rearrangement joins TRBV7-9 to TRBJ2-3, with 11 bases aligning to TRBD2. The CDR3 covers 17 residues. V trimming: 4 bases; J trimming: 4 bases; junction bases outside the gene matches: 10. The germline gives CDR1 SEHNR, CDR2 FQNEAQ (reference sequence).

There are a few counts of this clone. Other DNA sequences in the sample encode the same CDR3. This chain uses TRBV9 with TRBJ2-7, with 7 bases fitting TRBD2. This CDR3 comprises 14 residues. J lost 3 bases, V lost 0 bases, and 3 bases had no gene match. Germline V gene data show CDR1 as SGDLS and CDR2 as YYNGEE. CDR3 sequence (DNA): TGTGCCAGCAGCGTAGGCGGGAGAGGCTACGAGCAGTACTTC. It encodes CASSVGGRGYEQYF. Variable domain in full (rest from reference TRBV9 and TRBJ2-7): DSGVTQTPKHLITATGQRVTLRCSPRSGDLSVYWYQQSLDQGLQFLIQYYNGEERAKGNILERFSAQQFPDLHSELNLSSLELGDSALYFCASSVGGRGYEQYFGPGTRLTVT.

V and J are TRBV9 and TRBJ1-3; the D is unclear. Trimming took 0 bases from V and 7 from J, leaving 8 bases between them. Germline loops: CDR1 SGDLS, CDR2 YYNGEE. This CDR3 is 13 amino acids long. CDR3 region: CASSVGPENTIYF. As DNA, the CDR3 is TGTGCCAGCAGCGTAGGTCCGGAGAACACCATATATTTT.